These 28 T cell receptor beta chains were all obtained from the same sample, sequenced in a study of T cells in women clearing cervical HPV infection (dated by TCRdb to 2016 to 2019). Library method: the immunoSEQ multiplex PCR assay. TCRdb retrieved this table from immuneACCESS and kept in-frame rearrangements only. Not all clones are present; in checked studies, unresolved V genes account for under half, and no reason is known for the remainder. The sample has more than 20,000 clones on record. The top ten clones comprise around 3% of the sample. Sequenced: blood buffy coat. These receptors were taken from a woman between 18 and 69 years old with a cervical HPV16 infection that either progressed to CIN3+ or cleared (not recorded which).

As concerns this clone: The read is 3 residues too short to cover the CDR3 end, so that end is filled in from the germline J gene. The gene calls are TRBV7-9 and TRBJ1-2; 7 bases are shared with TRBD1. The CDR3 is 13 residues long. Germline CDR1 is SEHNR and CDR2 is FQNEAQ (reference sequence). Trimming cost V 5 bases and J 2 bases; bases outside gene matches: 2. CDR3 residues: CASSRDSNYGYTF. The part of the CDR3 DNA that was read is TGTGCCAGCAGCCGGGACAGCAACTATGGC.

As to this clone: The missing CDR3 end, 3 residues past where the read stops, is filled in from the germline J gene. The chain recombines TRBV7-3 with TRBJ2-7; maybe TRBD1 (7 bases). CDR1 and CDR2 (germline): SGHTA, FQGTGA. Between the trimmed V and J ends, which lost 5 bases and 3 bases, there was a span of 20 bases. The CDR3 has 16 residues. The CDR3 sequence: CASSPQTGRDNYEQYF. The DNA read from the CDR3 is TGTGCCAGCAGCCCCCAGACAGGGCGGGATAACTACGAG.

In the case of this clone: The sequenced fragment ends 3 residues before the CDR3 boundary, so the rest is inferred from the germline J gene. The chain has TRBV20-1 and TRBJ2-7; possible D gene TRBD2, 6 bases. The length of the CDR3 is 12 residues. V dropped 3 bases and J dropped 6 bases, with 12 bases sitting between them. Germline V gives CDR1 DFQATT, CDR2 SNEGSKA (reference sequence). The covered CDR3 bases are TGCAGTGCTAGGGGGCTCGGGGGCGAG. As protein: CSARGLGGE. The complete CDR3 protein is CSARGLGGEQYF.

Comment on this clone: The read stops 3 residues short of the end of the CDR3; the missing end is completed from the germline J gene. The chain recombines TRBV20-1 with TRBJ1-5, with D uncertain. This CDR3 contains 13 residues. CDR1 is DFQATT and CDR2 is SNEGSKA in the germline V gene (reference sequence). Trimming removed 1 base at V and 4 bases at J, with 8 bases between. The CDR3 here is CSARGPLNQPQHF. Incomplete CDR3 DNA: TGCAGTGCTAGAGGTCCTTTGAATCAGCCC.

To note about this clone: The CDR3 end lies 3 residues beyond the end of the read and is filled in from the germline J gene. The rearrangement joins TRBV20-1 to TRBJ1-1; TRBD1 might be the D (6 bases). This CDR3 has 13 residues. Germline-derived CDR1 and CDR2 are DFQATT and SNEGSKA (reference sequence). Trimming left V 2 bases short and J 1 base short, with 8 bases between. CDR3 loop: CSARQGTNTEAFF. CDR3 DNA, as far as it was read: TGCAGTGCTAGACAGGGGACGAACACTGAA.

A remark on this clone: Coverage ceases 3 residues before the CDR3 finishes, and the germline J gene fills in the end. The genes are TRBV19 and TRBJ1-2; D might be TRBD1 (5 bases). The germline V gene has CDR1 LNHDA and CDR2 SQIVND (reference sequence). This CDR3 spans 13 amino acids. Trimming removed 5 bases at V and 0 bases at J, with 7 bases between. Here the CDR3 reads CASSYRTNYGYTF. The covered CDR3 bases are TGTGCCAGTAGTTACAGGACTAACTATGGC.

About this clone itself: The read finishes 3 residues shy of the CDR3 end, and the germline J gene is used to complete it. The rearrangement links TRBV11-2 to TRBJ2-1, with 8 nucleotides matching TRBD2. Germline V CDR1 and CDR2: SGHAT, FQNNGV. Unmatched junction bases numbered 4, after V lost 4 bases and J lost 2 bases. This CDR3 spans 15 amino acids. The sequenced CDR3 bases are TGTGCCAGCAGCTACACTAGCGGCACCTACAATGAG. Protein: CASSYTSGTYNE. Given in full, the CDR3 is CASSYTSGTYNEQFF.

With respect to this clone: Sequencing ends 3 residues short of the CDR3 end; the germline J gene provides the rest. This chain joins TRBV19 and TRBJ1-2, with D uncertain. The germline V gene encodes CDR1 LNHDA and CDR2 SQIVND (reference sequence). CDR3 length: 14 amino acids. Trimming pared 7 bases from V and 3 bases from J, leaving 15 bases between. CDR3 DNA, as far as it was read: TGTGCCAGTAACGGCGGCTCATTCGACTATGGC. Translation gives CASNGGSFDYG. The full CDR3 protein is CASNGGSFDYGYTF.

The CDR3 region is CASSPKSRLGETQYF. The part of the CDR3 DNA that was read is TGTGCCAGCAGCCCCAAATCCAGACTTGGAGAGACC. The gene calls are TRBV7-9 and TRBJ2-5; D is undetermined. With the read ending 3 residues before the CDR3 end, the germline J gene is used to fill in that end. The CDR3 is 15 amino acids. V gave up 5 bases and J gave up 4 bases, with 17 bases separating them. The germline V gene has CDR1 SEHNR and CDR2 FQNEAQ (reference sequence).

In the case of this clone: The CDR3 is cut off 3 residues early in the read; its end comes from the germline J gene. V and J are TRBV30 and TRBJ1-3; 8 bases are shared with TRBD1. CDR1 GTSNPN and CDR2 SVGIG come from the germline V gene (reference sequence). V shed 5 bases and J 7 bases; nucleotides not matched to a gene: 7. The CDR3 consists of 13 residues. The sequenced part of the CDR3 DNA is TGTGCCTGGGAAACAGGGGGAGTGAACACC. Protein: CAWETGGVNT. The entire CDR3 sequence reads CAWETGGVNTIYF.

Points on this clone: The read falls 3 residues short of the CDR3 end, and the missing part is taken from the germline J gene. The chain carries TRBV20-1 and TRBJ1-1; TRBD1 matches at 7 bases. The junction had 1 base not matched to a gene; V was cut back by 2 bases and J by 4 bases. The germline V gene has CDR1 DFQATT and CDR2 SNEGSKA (reference sequence). This CDR3 spans 12 amino acids. Here the CDR3 reads CSARQGGTEAFF. CDR3 bases read: TGCAGTGCTAGACAGGGGGGCACTGAA.

With respect to this clone: The read ends 3 residues before the CDR3 terminus; that terminus is restored from the germline J gene. This chain uses TRBV19 with TRBJ2-5, with 7 positions matching TRBD2. This CDR3 is built from 13 residues. Germline CDR1 reads LNHDA; CDR2 reads SQIVND (reference sequence). V dropped 4 bases and J dropped 5; count of bases not matched to a gene: 4. The CDR3 loop is CASSTAGAETQYF. The DNA read from the CDR3 is TGTGCCAGTAGTACGGCGGGAGCTGAGACC.

On this clone: The missing CDR3 end, 3 residues past where the read stops, is filled in from the germline J gene. The rearrangement uses TRBV6-2 or TRBV6-3 and TRBJ1-2; a possible D gene is TRBD1 (6 bases). Germline CDR1 MNHEY, CDR2 SVGEGT. The V end lost 2 bases, the J end lost 0 bases, and 10 bases lay between the germline ends. CDR3 size: 15 residues. The CDR3 sequence: CASSYRGHANYGYTF. The covered CDR3 bases are TGTGCCAGCAGTTACCGGGGACACGCTAACTATGGC.

Remarks on this clone: The CDR3 extends 3 residues past the end of the read, so its final part is completed from the germline J gene. The V gene is TRBV6-2 or TRBV6-3, the J gene TRBJ2-7; weak D call: TRBD2 (7 bases). The CDR3 runs 13 residues. Trimming removed 10 bases at V and 1 base at J, with 14 bases between. Germline V CDR1 and CDR2: MNHEY, SVGEGT. The CDR3: CATSGGFSYEQYF. The part of the CDR3 DNA that was read is TGTGCCACCTCGGGGGGCTTTTCCTACGAG.

Comments on this clone: One end of the junction does not line up with germline, which may come from a read error. Coverage ceases 3 residues before the CDR3 finishes, and the germline J gene fills in the end. The chain recombines TRBV5-1 with TRBJ1-3, with D maybe TRBD1 (5 bases). This CDR3 is 14 amino acids long. Looked up from germline, CDR1 is SGHRS and CDR2 is YFSETQ. CDR3 in amino acids: CASSLDISGNTIYF. CDR3 DNA (partial): TGCGCCAGCAGTTTGGACATCTCTGGAAACACC.

Comment on this clone: The DNA ends 3 residues before the CDR3 does, and the rest of the CDR3 is filled in from the germline J gene. This chain links TRBV5-4 with TRBJ2-1, with TRBD1 matching 8 bases. Germline CDR1 SGHNT, CDR2 YYREEE (reference sequence). V lost 0 bases, J lost 1 base, and 0 bases stayed unmatched. This CDR3 has 15 amino acids. The CDR3 region is CASSLGQGSYNEQFF. The sequenced part of the CDR3 DNA is TGTGCCAGCAGCTTGGGACAGGGGTCCTACAATGAG.

As concerns this clone: With the read ending 3 residues before the CDR3 end, the germline J gene is used to fill in that end. The chain employs TRBV11-3 and TRBJ2-2; D is ambiguous. The CDR3 spans 13 residues. The V gene lost 6 bases and the J gene lost 1 base, with 6 bases spanning the gap. The germline V gene encodes CDR1 SGHNT and CDR2 YENEEA. The CDR3: CASSQLNTGELFF. The sequenced CDR3 bases are TGTGCCAGCAGTCAGTTGAACACCGGGGAG.

Worth noting for this clone: Read data end 3 residues before the CDR3 end; the end is taken from the germline J gene. This chain links TRBV19 with TRBJ2-2; D is uncertain. The CDR3 has 14 residues. Trimming pared 4 bases from V and 6 bases from J, leaving 12 bases between. From germline, CDR1 is LNHDA and CDR2 SQIVND (reference sequence). Partial CDR3 DNA: TGTGCCAGTAGTACCCCAGGTTTCCCCGGGGAG. Encoded protein: CASSTPGFPGE. The whole CDR3 sequence reads CASSTPGFPGELFF.

On this clone: The CDR3 is cut off 3 residues early in the read; its end comes from the germline J gene. V is TRBV10-2 and J is TRBJ2-1; D call uncertain. This CDR3 is built from 14 residues. Germline assignment: CDR1 WSHSY and CDR2 SAAADI. Trimming stripped 4 bases from V and 0 bases from J, with 7 bases between. CDR3 in amino acids: CASSGINSYNEQFF. The CDR3 bases that were read are TGCGCCAGCAGTGGTATAAACTCCTACAATGAG.

For this clone: From the germline J gene comes the end of the CDR3, since the read stops 3 residues before it. The chain links TRBV19 to TRBJ1-1, with a tentative D call TRBD1 (5 bases). The length of the CDR3 is 15 residues. The V gene lost 4 bases and the J gene lost 3 bases, with 15 bases spanning the gap. Germline CDR1 and CDR2: LNHDA and SQIVND (reference sequence). Incomplete CDR3 DNA: TGTGCCAGTAGTAGGGGGGTGGATTCGTACACTGAA. It specifies CASSRGVDSYTE. The full CDR3 protein reads CASSRGVDSYTEAFF.

Concerning this clone: The sequenced fragment ends 3 residues before the CDR3 boundary, so the rest is inferred from the germline J gene. V and J are TRBV30 and TRBJ2-1, with 9 bases identical to TRBD1. J gave up 5 bases and V 0 bases, and 2 bases lay outside the gene matches. The CDR3 runs to 14 residues. The germline V gene has CDR1 GTSNPN and CDR2 SVGIG (reference sequence). This CDR3 is CAWSVGTGNNEQFF. The sequenced CDR3 bases are TGTGCCTGGAGTGTCGGGACAGGGAACAATGAG.

A word on this clone: One end of the junction fails to match germline, which may point to a read error. The CDR3 end lies 3 residues beyond the end of the read and is filled in from the germline J gene. This rearrangement joins TRBV7-7 to TRBJ2-1; 9 bases agree with TRBD2. The germline gives CDR1 SSHAT, CDR2 FNYEAQ (reference sequence). The length of the CDR3 is 16 residues. CDR3 DNA (partial): TGTGCTAGCAGCCCTAGCGGGGCCAGCTCCTACAATGAG. It is translated as CASSPSGASSYNE. The complete CDR3 sequence is CASSPSGASSYNEQFF.

Concerning this clone itself: The read ends 3 residues shy of where the CDR3 ends; the end is completed using the germline J gene. This chain joins TRBV5-1 and TRBJ2-7; 10 bases fit TRBD2. CDR1 is SGHRS, CDR2 YFSETQ, per germline. The length of the CDR3 is 15 residues. J gave up 4 bases and V 0 bases, and 4 bases lay outside the gene matches. Incomplete CDR3 DNA: TGCGCCAGCAGCTTGGTCTCTAGCGGGAGTTACGAG. It translates to CASSLVSSGSYE. The full-length CDR3 reads as CASSLVSSGSYEQYF. Combining the CDR3 with reference TRBV5-1 and TRBJ2-7 gives the whole variable domain KAGVTQTPRYLIKTRGQQVTLSCSPISGHRSVSWYQQTPGQGLQFLFEYFSETQRNKGNFPGRFSGRQFSNSRSEMNVSTLELGDSALYLCASSLVSSGSYEQYFGPGTRLTVT.

A note on this clone: The read finishes 3 residues shy of the CDR3 end, and the germline J gene is used to complete it. This rearrangement joins TRBV5-1 to TRBJ1-1, with 7 bases lining up with TRBD1. CDR1 and CDR2 from the germline V gene are SGHRS and YFSETQ. Trimming at V came to 4 bases and at J to 1 base, leaving 7 bases not matched to a gene. The CDR3 is 15 amino acids. Incomplete CDR3 DNA: TGCGCCAGCAGCCCTCGTTCAGGGGGGAACACTGAA. It yields the protein CASSPRSGGNTE. In full, the CDR3 is CASSPRSGGNTEAFF. The whole variable domain, filled in from reference TRBV5-1 and TRBJ1-1, reads KAGVTQTPRYLIKTRGQQVTLSCSPISGHRSVSWYQQTPGQGLQFLFEYFSETQRNKGNFPGRFSGRQFSNSRSEMNVSTLELGDSALYLCASSPRSGGNTEAFFGQGTRLTVV.

To note about this clone: The CDR3 extends 3 residues past the end of the read, so its final part is completed from the germline J gene. V usage is TRBV18 and J usage is TRBJ2-3; 9 nucleotides match TRBD1. Germline assignment: CDR1 KGHSH and CDR2 LQKENI. The J segment lost 2 bases and the V segment lost 2 bases, leaving 2 bases of the junction unmatched. The CDR3 length is 15 residues. CDR3 DNA (partial): TGTGCCAGCTCACCATGGACAGGGGACACAGATACG. Encoded protein: CASSPWTGDTDT. The whole CDR3 protein reads CASSPWTGDTDTQYF.

A note on this clone: The germline gene is not matched at one end of the junction; a read error may be the cause. The CDR3 goes on 3 residues after the read ends, and that part is filled in from the germline J gene. This chain connects TRBV7-3 to TRBJ2-7; TRBD2 aligns across 11 bases. CDR1 is SGHTA and CDR2 is FQGTGA in the germline V gene. The CDR3 runs to 15 residues. CDR3 sequence reads: CASSLTTSGVLEQYF. The covered CDR3 bases are TGTGCTAGCAGCTTAACGACTAGCGGGGTACTCGAG.

Remarks on this clone: The read gets to within 3 residues of the CDR3 end, and the germline J gene fills in the rest. The chain recombines TRBV7-8 with TRBJ2-3, with 8 bases matching TRBD1. This CDR3 has 14 amino acids. V shed 1 base and J 8 bases; nucleotides not matched to a gene: 5. CDR1 is SGHVS and CDR2 is FQNEAQ in the germline V gene. CDR3 in amino acids: CASSLGQGRGTQYF. The covered CDR3 bases are TGTGCCAGCAGCTTAGGACAGGGGCGAGGTACG.

The sequenced part of the CDR3 DNA is TGCGCCAGCAGTCACGACAGGAACTCTGGAAACACC. Translating it yields CASSHDRNSGNT. The entire CDR3 reads CASSHDRNSGNTIYF. This chain uses TRBV4-1 with TRBJ1-3, with D perhaps TRBD1 (6 bases). The CDR3 goes on 3 residues after the read ends, and that part is filled in from the germline J gene. The CDR3 is 15 residues long. The V gene lost 6 bases and the J gene lost 0 bases, with 12 bases spanning the gap. CDR1 is MGHRA and CDR2 is YSYEKL in the germline V gene.